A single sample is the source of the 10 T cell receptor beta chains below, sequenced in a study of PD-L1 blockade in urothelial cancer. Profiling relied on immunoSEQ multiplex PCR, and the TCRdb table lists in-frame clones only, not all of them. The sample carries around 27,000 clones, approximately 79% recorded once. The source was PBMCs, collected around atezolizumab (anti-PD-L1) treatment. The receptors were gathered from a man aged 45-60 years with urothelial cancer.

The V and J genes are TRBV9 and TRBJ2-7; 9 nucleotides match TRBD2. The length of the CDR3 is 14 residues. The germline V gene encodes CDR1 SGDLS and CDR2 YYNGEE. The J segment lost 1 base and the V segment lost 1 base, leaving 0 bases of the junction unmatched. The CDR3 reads CASSVSGRSYEQYF. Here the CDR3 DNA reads TGTGCCAGCAGCGTAAGCGGGAGGTCCTACGAGCAGTACTTC.

CDR3 protein: CASSGGAGEREQYF. CDR3 nucleotides: TGTGCCAGCAGCGGCGGAGCGGGGGAACGCGAGCAGTACTTC. V gene TRBV9 combines with J gene TRBJ2-7, with 8 nucleotides matching TRBD2. The germline V gene encodes CDR1 SGDLS and CDR2 YYNGEE. The CDR3 contains 14 residues. Trimming cost V 3 bases and J 6 bases; bases outside gene matches: 8. Full variable domain (remainder filled in from reference TRBV9 and TRBJ2-7): DSGVTQTPKHLITATGQRVTLRCSPRSGDLSVYWYQQSLDQGLQFLIQYYNGEERAKGNILERFSAQQFPDLHSELNLSSLELGDSALYFCASSGGAGEREQYFGPGTRLTVT.

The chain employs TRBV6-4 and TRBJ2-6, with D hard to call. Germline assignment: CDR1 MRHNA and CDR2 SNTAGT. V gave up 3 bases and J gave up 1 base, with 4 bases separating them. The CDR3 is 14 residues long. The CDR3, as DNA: TGTGCCAGCAGTGATCGGTCTGGGGCCAACGTCCTGACTTTC. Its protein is CASSDRSGANVLTF.

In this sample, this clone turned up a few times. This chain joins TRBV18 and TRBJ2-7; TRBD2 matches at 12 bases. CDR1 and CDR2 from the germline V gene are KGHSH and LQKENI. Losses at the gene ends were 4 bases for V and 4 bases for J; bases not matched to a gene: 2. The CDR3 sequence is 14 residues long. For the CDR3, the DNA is TGTGCCAGCTCACGAGGGACTAGCGGGTACGAGCAGTACTTC. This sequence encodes CASSRGTSGYEQYF.

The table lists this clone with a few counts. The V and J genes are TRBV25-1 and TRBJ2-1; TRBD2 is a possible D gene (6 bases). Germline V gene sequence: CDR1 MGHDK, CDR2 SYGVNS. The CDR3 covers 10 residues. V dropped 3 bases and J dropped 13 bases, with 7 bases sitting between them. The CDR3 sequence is CASSDGTQFF. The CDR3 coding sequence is TGTGCCAGCAGTGACGGGACTCAGTTCTTC.

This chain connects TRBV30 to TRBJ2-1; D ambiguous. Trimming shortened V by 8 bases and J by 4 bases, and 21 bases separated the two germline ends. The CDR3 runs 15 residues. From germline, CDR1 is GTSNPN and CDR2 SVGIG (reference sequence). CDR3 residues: CADLTRDPQYNEQFF. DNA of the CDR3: TGTGCCGACTTAACGCGAGATCCCCAATACAATGAGCAGTTCTTC.

The CDR3 coding sequence is TGTGCCAGCAGCCTAACCGGGGACAGGTCGGGGAATCAGCCCCAGCATTTT. This sequence encodes CASSLTGDRSGNQPQHF. J is TRBJ1-5 and V is TRBV7-2, with 8 bases identical to TRBD1. The J segment lost 4 bases and the V segment lost 5 bases, leaving 13 bases of the junction unmatched. CDR1 is SGHTA, CDR2 FQGNSA, per germline. The CDR3 covers 17 residues. Together with reference TRBV7-2 and TRBJ1-5, the CDR3 gives the full variable domain: GAGVSQSPSNKVTEKGKDVELRCDPISGHTALYWYRQSLGQGLEFLIYFQGNSAPDKSGLPSDRFSAERTGGSVSTLTIQRTQQEDSAVYLCASSLTGDRSGNQPQHFGDGTRLSIL.

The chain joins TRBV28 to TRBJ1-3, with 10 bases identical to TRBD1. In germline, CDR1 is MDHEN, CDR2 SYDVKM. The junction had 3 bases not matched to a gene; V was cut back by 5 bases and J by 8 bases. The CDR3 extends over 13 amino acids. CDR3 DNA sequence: TGTGCCAGCAGTGACGGGACAGGGGACACCATATATTTT. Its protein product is CASSDGTGDTIYF.

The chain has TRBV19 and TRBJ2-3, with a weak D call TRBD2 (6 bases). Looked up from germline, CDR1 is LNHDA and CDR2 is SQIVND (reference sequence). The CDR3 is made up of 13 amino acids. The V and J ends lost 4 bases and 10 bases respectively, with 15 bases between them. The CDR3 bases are TGTGCCAGTAGTACCAGGGACTCTCTTTCGCAGTATTTT. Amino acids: CASSTRDSLSQYF.

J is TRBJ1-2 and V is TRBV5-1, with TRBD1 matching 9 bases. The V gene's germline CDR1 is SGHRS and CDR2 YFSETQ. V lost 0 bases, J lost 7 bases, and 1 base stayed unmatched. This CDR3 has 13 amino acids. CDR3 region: CASSLGTGAGYTF. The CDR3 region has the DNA TGCGCCAGCAGCTTGGGGACAGGGGCTGGCTACACCTTC.